The sequence of this TCR beta chain was determined in a study of T cells in Graves' hyperthyroidism and ophthalmopathy. Study outcomes and limitations: Ophthalmopathy cases were set apart from stable hyperthyroidism by a 13 V-J model.

Amplification yielded TCR beta CDR3 regions, with RNA transcripts as the source. Using the HTBI primer set, a first-round RT-PCR was run on the TCR CDR3. TCRdb recomputed calls from the multiplex PCR reads with MiXCR, one row per CDR3 protein. The repertoire includes about 680,000 distinct CDR3 sequences, roughly 32% of them detected once, and around 31% sits in the top ten. Researchers barred patients who had uncontrolled infection, other autoimmune disease, pregnancy or lactation. Trimming cost V 4 bases and J 1 base, with 7 bases left between them. CDR1 ENHRY and CDR2 SYGVKD come from the germline V gene. The CDR3 length is 13 residues. About this clonotype: Its antigen is not identified.

The receptor was isolated from a woman between 40 and 55 years old with Graves' hyperthyroidism. The specimen sequenced was blood. This chain uses TRBV10-3 with TRBJ1-1; unclear D gene. The CDR3 sequence is CAISGPGNTEAFF. The CDR3 DNA sequence: TGTGCCATCAGTGGGCCTGGGAACACTGAAGCTTTCTTT.